Listed below are T cell receptor beta chains from one sample, sequenced in a study of graft-versus-host responses after intestinal transplantation. These TCRs are of unknown antigen specificity. Produced via immunoSEQ multiplex PCR; TCRdb's table is partial and in-frame only. The sample includes about 70,000 clones, around 89% of them seen just once. Specimen: unstimulated CD8+ T cells sorted from spleen or lymph node cells, collected before transplant. The receptor set was obtained from a human donor who was the organ donor for an intestinal transplant. Each CDR3 is given without its conserved first and last residue. The order of the fields is J gene, V gene, clone size, CDR3 protein. A clone size is listed for some rows: how often the clone was seen (once, few, many), or a class if it is expanded.

TRBJ2-1	TRBV5-8	-	ASSSAGGSEQF
TRBJ2-2	TRBV4-1	-	ASSQAPGTGELF
TRBJ1-1	TRBV27	-	ASSLQRVDTEAF
TRBJ1-2	TRBV4-2	once	ASSQEIRMADYYFSNYGYT
TRBJ1-5	TRBV2	-	ASSEQGRNQPQH
TRBJ2-1	TRBV27	-	ASSPLGTGGFNKQF
TRBJ1-1	TRBV5-1	-	ASSSEGADTEAF
TRBJ1-1	TRBV5-1	-	ASSGEGVNTEAF
TRBJ2-5	TRBV4-3	-	ASSQYNLGGSTEQTQY
TRBJ2-3	TRBV13	-	ASSYDRGQDTQY
TRBJ2-2	TRBV27	once	ASSRPGNTGELF
TRBJ1-1	TRBV14	-	ASSQDDRDDTEAF
TRBJ2-1	TRBV30	-	AWGPSGVSYNEQF
TRBJ2-2	TRBV4-1	-	ASSQRQPNTGELF
TRBJ2-1	TRBV10-1	-	ASSGGTGEPNEQF
TRBJ1-2	TRBV7-2	-	ASSPGGGVYGYT
TRBJ1-6	TRBV7-2	-	ASSPRTGSHNSPLH
TRBJ2-2	TRBV7-9	-	ASSPDSSTGELF
TRBJ2-5	TRBV4-2	-	ASSPRTSGGEETQY
TRBJ2-3	TRBV9	-	ASSPWRGGPVEDTQY
TRBJ1-3	TRBV14	-	ASSQGRSSGNTIY
TRBJ2-1	TRBV7-9	-	ASSHDYEQF
TRBJ2-1	TRBV4-1	-	ASSQVLGQISYNEQF
TRBJ1-2	TRBV5-4	-	ASSQGTGVEGYT
TRBJ2-2	TRBV11-3	-	ASSLDGTGSGELF
TRBJ2-3	TRBV21-1	-	ASSKSPFSSTDTQY
TRBJ1-1	TRBV6-4	-	ASSDLPDRVTEAF